This entry lists 15 T cell receptor beta chains sequenced from one sample in a study of glioma-infiltrating T cells after dendritic cell vaccination. Data came from immunoSEQ multiplex PCR; TCRdb stores just in-frame clones and leaves some out. The repertoire holds about 110,000 clones, nearly 90% seen once, with 2.7% in the top ten. Documented time point: after dendritic cell vaccination, including at tumor progression/relapse. Source: blood, taken after dendritic cell vaccination. The receptors shown here come from a human donor with glioblastoma.

The genes are TRBV5-1 and TRBJ2-1; D might be TRBD2 (6 bases). CDR1 is SGHRS and CDR2 is YFSETQ in the germline V gene. V was trimmed by 0 bases and J by 9 bases, leaving 7 bases between them. The CDR3 is made up of 12 amino acids. In DNA, the CDR3 is TGCGCCAGCAGCTTGGTGGGAGGTGAGCAGTTCTTC. It codes for CASSLVGGEQFF.

The rearrangement joins TRBV7-9 to TRBJ1-5; weak D call: TRBD1 (5 bases). Germline-derived CDR1 and CDR2 are SEHNR and FQNEAQ (reference sequence). CDR3 length: 14 residues. Trimming removed 5 bases at V and 3 bases at J, with 11 bases between. CDR3 nucleotide sequence: TGTGCCAGCAGCATCGGACAATACAATCAGCCCCAGCATTTT. Translation: CASSIGQYNQPQHF.

The V and J genes are TRBV7-2 and TRBJ2-7; a possible D gene is TRBD1 (6 bases). The CDR3 totals 18 residues. Germline CDR1 SGHTA, CDR2 FQGNSA. Trimming shortened V by 4 bases and J by 3 bases, and 25 bases separated the two germline ends. The CDR3 region is CASSSPLTGTGYFYEQYF. The CDR3 region has the DNA TGTGCCAGCAGCTCCCCGTTAACAGGGACCGGTTACTTCTACGAGCAGTACTTC.

As DNA, the CDR3 is TGTGCCAGCAGTCGGGGACAGGGTCTGAATGAGCAGTTCTTC. Its protein is CASSRGQGLNEQFF. The chain joins TRBV6-5 to TRBJ2-1; TRBD1 matches 9 bases. The CDR3 is 14 amino acids. Germline CDR1 reads MNHEY; CDR2 reads SVGAGI. V lost 5 bases to trimming and J lost 7 bases; unmatched junction nucleotides: 6.

The chain recombines TRBV7-2 with TRBJ2-1; 10 nucleotides line up with TRBD2. Germline assignment: CDR1 SGHTA and CDR2 FQGNSA. This CDR3 is 14 amino acids long. Trimming cost V 5 bases and J 6 bases; bases outside gene matches: 4. In DNA form, the CDR3 reads TGTGCCAGCAGCACGGGACTAGCGAGCAATGAGCAGTTCTTC. Translated: CASSTGLASNEQFF.

This clone showed up just once. This sequence joins TRBV14 and TRBJ2-1; D not resolved. Germline V gene data show CDR1 as SGHDN and CDR2 as FVKESK. This CDR3 spans 15 amino acids. Trimming took 3 bases from V and 5 from J, leaving 14 bases between them. The CDR3: CASSHLRRSDNEQFF. As DNA, the CDR3 is TGTGCCAGCAGCCACCTGAGGCGAAGTGACAATGAGCAGTTCTTC.

A single count supports this clone. The chain uses TRBV4-1 and TRBJ1-5, with 9 bases lining up with TRBD1. Looked up from germline, CDR1 is MGHRA and CDR2 is YSYEKL. The CDR3 sequence is 18 residues long. V dropped 4 bases and J dropped 1; count of bases not matched to a gene: 11. The CDR3 coding sequence is TGCGCCAGCAGCCGGGATCGGGGACAGGGCTTGAGCAATCAGCCCCAGCATTTT. Protein: CASSRDRGQGLSNQPQHF.

The chain is built from TRBV6-5 and TRBJ2-7; 9 nucleotides agree with TRBD1. The V and J ends lost 6 bases and 1 base, in that order; junction bases with no gene match: 1. CDR1 MNHEY and CDR2 SVGAGI come from the germline V gene. This CDR3 has 13 amino acids. DNA for the CDR3: TGTGCCAGCAGGACAGGGGGATCCTACGAGCAGTACTTC. Protein sequence: CASRTGGSYEQYF.

The rearrangement joins TRBV2 to TRBJ2-7; 12 bases align to TRBD1. The length of the CDR3 is 14 residues. V was pared by 6 bases and J by 6 bases, with 6 bases of the junction left unmatched. Germline lookup yields CDR1 SNHLY and CDR2 FYNNEI. The chain's CDR3 is CASRGQGAHSEQYF. The CDR3 DNA sequence: TGTGCCAGCAGGGGACAGGGGGCGCATTCCGAGCAGTACTTC.

This clone was counted a few times. The rearrangement uses TRBV19 and TRBJ2-3, with 7 bases fitting TRBD2. Germline loops: CDR1 LNHDA, CDR2 SQIVND (reference sequence). The junction had 9 bases not matched to a gene; V was cut back by 3 bases and J by 0 bases. This CDR3 has 17 residues. The CDR3 loop reads CASSIRPSGMSTDTQYF. The CDR3 bases are TGTGCCAGTAGTATCCGGCCTAGCGGAATGAGCACAGATACGCAGTATTTT.

This sequence joins TRBV11-2 and TRBJ1-1; D is perhaps TRBD1 (6 bases). Trimming removed 8 bases at V and 5 bases at J, with 12 bases between. Germline CDR1 SGHAT, CDR2 FQNNGV. The CDR3 runs to 12 residues. CDR3 DNA sequence: TGTGCCAGCGCAAGGGGGGGGACTGAAGCTTTCTTT. Amino acid sequence: CASARGGTEAFF.

V and J are TRBV9 and TRBJ1-2; 8 nucleotides agree with TRBD1. Germline assignment: CDR1 SGDLS and CDR2 YYNGEE. Trimming cost V 4 bases and J 0 bases; bases outside gene matches: 5. The CDR3 is made up of 15 amino acids. The CDR3 sequence is CASSPGQASNYGYTF. DNA of the CDR3: TGTGCCAGCAGCCCGGGACAGGCTTCTAACTATGGCTACACCTTC.

The chain links TRBV11-1 to TRBJ1-2; 9 nucleotides match TRBD1. The V segment lost 5 bases and the J segment 3 bases; nucleotides outside the gene matches: 13. CDR1 SGHAT and CDR2 FQDESV come from the germline V gene (reference sequence). The CDR3 has 17 amino acids. The CDR3, as DNA: TGTGCCAGCAGCAACGTAAGGGGGGACAGGGCGCACTATGGCTACACCTTC. This translates into CASSNVRGDRAHYGYTF.

The gene calls are TRBV27 and TRBJ2-1, with a weak D call TRBD1 (6 bases). This CDR3 comprises 12 residues. V lost 6 bases, J lost 7 bases, and 10 bases lay in between. Germline V gene data show CDR1 as MNHEY and CDR2 as SMNVEV (reference sequence). CDR3 nucleotide sequence: TGTGCCAGCAGGACAGGACCTAATGAGCAGTTCTTC. This sequence encodes CASRTGPNEQFF.

The V call is TRBV5-1, the J call TRBJ2-4, with 9 bases that match TRBD1. The CDR3 totals 13 residues. Looked up from germline, CDR1 is SGHRS and CDR2 is YFSETQ. V dropped 0 bases and J dropped 8; count of bases not matched to a gene: 0. The DNA of the CDR3 is TGCGCCAGCAGCTTGGGACAGGGGGACATTCAGTACTTC. Translation gives CASSLGQGDIQYF.